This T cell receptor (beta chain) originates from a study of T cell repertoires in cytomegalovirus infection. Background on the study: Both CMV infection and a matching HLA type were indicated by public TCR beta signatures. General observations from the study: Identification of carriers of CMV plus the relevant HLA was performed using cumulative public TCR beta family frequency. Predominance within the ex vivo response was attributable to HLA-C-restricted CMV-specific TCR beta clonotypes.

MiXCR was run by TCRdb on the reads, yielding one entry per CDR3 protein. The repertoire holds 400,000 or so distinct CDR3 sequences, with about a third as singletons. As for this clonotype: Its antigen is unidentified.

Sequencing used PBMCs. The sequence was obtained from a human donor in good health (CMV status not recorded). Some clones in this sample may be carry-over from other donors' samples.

CDR3 DNA sequence: TGCGCCAGCAGCCAAGATATGGGGGCCCACCAAGAGACCCAGTACTTC. This codes for CASSQDMGAHQETQYF. J is TRBJ2-5 and V is TRBV4-1, with D perhaps TRBD1 (6 bases). Trimming left V 0 bases short and J 0 bases short, with 11 bases between. CDR3 length: 16 residues. Germline lookup yields CDR1 MGHRA and CDR2 YSYEKL.